The clone carrying this TCR beta chain was detected a few times. As yet, its antigen is unknown. The CDR3 sequence is 15 residues long. Germline V gene data show CDR1 as MGHRA and CDR2 as YSYEKL. Trimming stripped 6 bases from V and 2 bases from J, with 17 bases between. The sample comes from a study of beta chain features in type 1 diabetes. Looking at the study overall: Regarding age, gender and cell yields, patients proved similar to healthy donors.

General study results and limits: Shorter TCRB CDR3s, moderately but significantly so, were found in Type 1 diabetes patients in all four CD4+ subsets. Overrepresentation of cells with high TCR expression could result from cDNA sequencing.

Every isolated RNA sample was fully reverse transcribed, so sequencing captured expressed TCRB transcripts. About a million reads were obtained per stem cell-like memory T cell sample on average. Here immunoSEQ multiplex PCR was the method, and the copy in TCRdb shows in-frame clones only, minus some. The table includes approximately 50,000 clones, 63% detected once. The gene calls are TRBV4-1 and TRBJ2-7; maybe TRBD2 (5 bases). This clonotype originated in a woman in her thirties with type 1 diabetes. Sequences were obtained from stem cell memory CD4+ T cells from blood. Here the CDR3 reads CASRLSGGLPYEQYF. CDR3 bases: TGCGCCAGCAGGCTATCGGGCGGGTTACCCTACGAGCAGTACTTC.